The 21 T cell receptor beta chains listed next were all sequenced from one sample in a study of a mutant IDH1 vaccine in newly diagnosed glioma. These receptors' antigens are unknown. Time point specified: week 5, during vaccination. Each dose delivered 300 ug of mutant IDH1 20-mer peptide subcutaneously with imiquimod. Here immunoSEQ multiplex PCR was the method, and the copy in TCRdb shows in-frame clones only, minus some. The profile covers 49,000 or so clones, with around 80% appearing a single time and under 2% taken by the ten largest. The sample in question was PBMCs, obtained from a glioma patient whose treatment included an IDH1 peptide vaccine. The receptors stem from a woman aged 40 to 50 with glioma.

This clone has more than one count but fewer than ten. The chain has TRBV2 and TRBJ1-5; 8 nucleotides agree with TRBD1. Per the germline V gene, CDR1 is SNHLY and CDR2 is FYNNEI. The CDR3 runs to 13 residues. V trimming: 5 bases; J trimming: 4 bases; junction bases outside the gene matches: 1. CDR3 loop: CASSRQGNQPQHF. DNA for the CDR3: TGTGCCAGCAGTCGACAGGGGAATCAGCCCCAGCATTTT.

This sequence joins TRBV19 and TRBJ1-2; D remains ambiguous. Looked up from germline, CDR1 is LNHDA and CDR2 is SQIVND (reference sequence). Trimming cost V 3 bases and J 2 bases, with 16 bases left between them. This CDR3 has 16 residues. In DNA form, the CDR3 reads TGTGCCAGTAGTATTCCCCCGGGAGACATCAACTATGGCTACACCTTC. It is translated as CASSIPPGDINYGYTF.

V and J are TRBV20-1 and TRBJ1-1; 7 bases agree with TRBD1. The CDR3 sequence is 11 residues long. V was pared by 5 bases and J by 8 bases, with 5 bases of the junction left unmatched. CDR1 DFQATT and CDR2 SNEGSKA come from the germline V gene (reference sequence). CDR3 in amino acids: CSAWDRAEAFF. CDR3 bases: TGCAGTGCTTGGGACAGAGCCGAAGCTTTCTTT.

The CDR3 DNA is TGTGCCAGCTCACCCTTGAAGGTTCGGGATGAAAAACTGTTTTTT. The encoded protein is CASSPLKVRDEKLFF. The gene calls are TRBV18 and TRBJ1-4; D not resolved. V dropped 3 bases and J dropped 6 bases, with 14 bases sitting between them. The germline V gene has CDR1 KGHSH and CDR2 LQKENI. The CDR3 runs 15 residues. The full variable domain, its missing parts supplied by reference TRBV18 and TRBJ1-4, is NAGVMQNPRHLVRRRGQEARLRCSPMKGHSHVYWYRQLPEEGLKFMVYLQKENIIDESGMPKERFSAEFPKEGPSILRIQQVVRGDSAAYFCASSPLKVRDEKLFFGSGTQLSVL.

The chain combines TRBV6-5 with TRBJ1-4; tentative D call: TRBD1 (6 bases). V lost 6 bases and J lost 5, with 13 bases in between. Germline assignment: CDR1 MNHEY and CDR2 SVGAGI. The CDR3 is 14 amino acids. The CDR3, as DNA: TGTGCCAGCAGATCAGACAGGCTGAATGAAAAACTGTTTTTT. Its protein product is CASRSDRLNEKLFF.

The chain joins TRBV6-1 to TRBJ1-2, with D unresolved. The CDR3 has 13 residues. V lost 7 bases, J lost 4 bases, and 13 bases lay in between. The germline V gene has CDR1 MNHNS and CDR2 SASEGT. CDR3 loop: CASTTSMPYGYTF. The CDR3 DNA reads as TGTGCCAGCACCACCTCCATGCCCTATGGCTACACCTTC.

The chain links TRBV7-2 to TRBJ2-7; D is uncertain. Germline CDR1 reads SGHTA; CDR2 reads FQGNSA. The V gene lost 2 bases and the J gene lost 6 bases, with 11 bases spanning the gap. The CDR3 has 13 residues. The DNA for the CDR3 is TGTGCCAGCAGCTTAACGCAACTCCGCGAGCAGTACTTC. Protein sequence: CASSLTQLREQYF.

This chain links TRBV9 with TRBJ1-1; 8 bases map to TRBD1. J gave up 3 bases and V 4 bases, and 5 bases lay outside the gene matches. The CDR3 is 14 amino acids. CDR1 and CDR2 (germline): SGDLS, YYNGEE. The CDR3 bases are TGTGCCAGCAGCCCTTCAGGGGGCTACACTGAAGCTTTCTTT. Translation gives CASSPSGGYTEAFF.

J is TRBJ2-3 and V is TRBV5-1; D uncertain. There are 14 residues in the CDR3. The germline gives CDR1 SGHRS, CDR2 YFSETQ. V lost 3 bases to trimming and J lost 3 bases, with 11 bases between them. The chain's CDR3 is CASSSLGSTDTQYF. DNA for the CDR3: TGCGCCAGCAGCTCCCTTGGGTCGACAGATACGCAGTATTTT.

This clone has just a few counts. The rearrangement uses TRBV30 and TRBJ1-5; D remains unclear. Germline loops: CDR1 GTSNPN, CDR2 SVGIG (reference sequence). The CDR3 is made up of 13 amino acids. V shed 2 bases and J shed 4 bases, with 9 bases lying between them. The CDR3 bases are TGTGCCTGGAGTCCGCCTGGGAATCAGCCCCAGCATTTT. Its protein product is CAWSPPGNQPQHF.

This clone was observed a few times. The rearrangement links TRBV5-4 to TRBJ1-1; D ambiguous. This CDR3 has 14 residues. Germline V lookup: CDR1 SGHNT, CDR2 YYREEE (reference sequence). V was trimmed by 2 bases and J by 3 bases, leaving 11 bases between them. The CDR3 loop is CASSFWIGDTEAFF. Written as DNA, the CDR3 is TGTGCCAGCAGCTTTTGGATCGGGGACACTGAAGCTTTCTTT.

The V and J genes are TRBV19 and TRBJ2-5; TRBD2 is a possible D gene (5 bases). Germline-derived CDR1 and CDR2 are LNHDA and SQIVND (reference sequence). V was cut by 3 bases and J by 5 bases, with 10 bases left in between. There are 13 residues in the CDR3. The CDR3 coding sequence is TGTGCCAGTAGTATGAGGACTTCTGAGACCCAGTACTTC. Translation: CASSMRTSETQYF.

This sequence joins TRBV10-3 and TRBJ1-1; D remains ambiguous. The CDR3 runs 14 residues. Trimming took 0 bases from V and 0 from J, leaving 5 bases between them. Germline CDR1 reads ENHRY; CDR2 reads SYGVKD. This CDR3 reads CAISESRVNTEAFF. For the CDR3, the DNA is TGTGCCATCAGTGAGTCGAGAGTGAACACTGAAGCTTTCTTT.

This clone occurred once. The genes are TRBV5-6 and TRBJ1-2; the match to TRBD1 covers 7 bases. V lost 0 bases, J lost 4 bases, and 6 bases stayed unmatched. CDR3 length equals 15 residues. Germline V lookup: CDR1 SGHDT, CDR2 YYEEEE. Here the CDR3 reads CASSLAWGQFYGYTF. As DNA, the CDR3 is TGTGCCAGCAGCTTGGCCTGGGGACAGTTCTATGGCTACACCTTC.

Relative to its sample, this clone is medium-sized. The gene calls are TRBV30 and TRBJ1-1; unclear D gene. CDR3 size: 13 residues. Germline V gene data show CDR1 as GTSNPN and CDR2 as SVGIG (reference sequence). Trimming removed 3 bases at V and 0 bases at J, with 8 bases between. The DNA of the CDR3 is TGTGCCTGGAGGGGCGGATTGAACACTGAAGCTTTCTTT. Its translation: CAWRGGLNTEAFF.

With regard to this clone: A read error may account for a junction end that differs from germline. V usage is TRBV13 and J usage is TRBJ1-6; D may be TRBD1 (5 bases). CDR1 is PRHDT and CDR2 is FYEKMQ in the germline V gene (reference sequence). This CDR3 has 14 amino acids. The CDR3 spells CASSIGTFNSPLHF. The CDR3 DNA follows: TGTGCCAGCAGCATAGGGACCTTTAATTCACCCCTCCACTTT.

This clone was recorded a few times. CDR3 DNA: TGTGCCAGCAGCTTTTGGCGGGACAAGAACACTGAAGCTTTCTTT. Translated, it gives CASSFWRDKNTEAFF. This chain joins TRBV11-2 and TRBJ1-1; maybe TRBD1 (6 bases). Germline lookup yields CDR1 SGHAT and CDR2 FQNNGV. This CDR3 is 15 amino acids long. Trimming removed 3 bases at V and 1 base at J, with 12 bases between.

The CDR3 coding sequence is TGTGCCACCAGCAGAGCAAGACTAGCTGCCTCCTCCTACAATGAGCAGTTCTTC. Protein: CATSRARLAASSYNEQFF. The chain recombines TRBV15 with TRBJ2-1; 7 nucleotides agree with TRBD2. The CDR3 sequence is 18 residues long. The junction had 9 bases not matched to a gene; V was cut back by 1 base and J by 0 bases. CDR1 and CDR2 (germline): LNHNV, YYDKDF (reference sequence).

The V gene is TRBV2, the J gene TRBJ1-5; weak D call: TRBD1 (6 bases). V was pared by 6 bases and J by 3 bases, with 15 bases between. The length of the CDR3 is 15 residues. Germline CDR1 SNHLY, CDR2 FYNNEI. CDR3 DNA: TGTGCCAGCAGCGTTCACGGGACACCCAATCAGCCCCAGCATTTT. Amino acid sequence: CASSVHGTPNQPQHF.

This clone turned up a few times. The J gene is TRBJ2-3, the V gene TRBV4-1; D remains unclear. Trimming left V 2 bases short and J 10 bases short, with 16 bases between. This CDR3 is 14 amino acids long. Germline-derived CDR1 and CDR2 are MGHRA and YSYEKL. The CDR3 DNA reads as TGCGCCAGCAGCCAAAGCCCCCTCTCGGTAGCGCAGTATTTT. Its protein product is CASSQSPLSVAQYF.

V usage is TRBV30 and J usage is TRBJ1-5; D possibly corresponds to TRBD1 (6 bases). Germline assignment: CDR1 GTSNPN and CDR2 SVGIG (reference sequence). V lost 1 base and J 5 bases, leaving 12 bases between the germline ends. The CDR3 sequence is 14 residues long. CDR3 coding DNA: TGTGCCTGGAGTGCACAGGGAGGAGATCAGCCCCAGCATTTT. This codes for CAWSAQGGDQPQHF.